This T cell receptor beta chain was obtained from a study of T-cell reconstitution after alpha-beta-depleted transplantation in children. The study, taken as a whole, reports: In patients about two months after transplant, alpha-beta T cells reportedly arose from several hundred expanded graft clones. A year post-transplant, T-cell counts and diversity derived mostly from newly produced T cells. At day 60, the high TCRbeta diversity found in some patients originated from recipient T cells and thymic progenitors that had survived.

Preparation of the TCRbeta library used unique molecular identifiers. TCRdb processed the PCR reads anew with MiXCR; each CDR3 protein has one entry. The sample carries hundreds of thousands of distinct CDR3 sequences, around 13% recorded once. This clonotype has at least ten counts. Its specificity is unknown. Germline-derived CDR1 and CDR2 are SGHTA and FQGTGA. Trimming cost V 2 bases and J 7 bases; bases outside gene matches: 5. This CDR3 has 14 amino acids. This chain connects TRBV7-3 to TRBJ2-1; 7 bases match TRBD2. The sequence came from a girl aged 2 to 9 with congenital amegakaryocytic thrombocytopenia, due to receive a stem cell transplant. This specimen was PBMCs, taken before TCRalphabeta/CD19-depleted stem cell transplant. The CDR3 DNA reads TGTGCCAGCAGCTTAGGAGCGGGACGGAATGAGCAGTTCTTC. This translates into CASSLGAGRNEQFF.